This T cell receptor beta chain came from a study of human T cells and chemical hapten exposure. Across the whole study: Slight volume differences across pooled libraries mainly accounted for varying per-sample TCR yields.

This clonotype showed up many times. Time point here: healthy volunteer bleed at 6 weeks. Sequencing started from total RNA isolated from unfractionated whole blood. This CDR3 region has 17 residues. Unmatched junction bases numbered 1, after V lost 0 bases and J lost 1 base. The germline CDR1 and CDR2 sequences are SGHTA and FQGNSA. Within the library, unique molecular identifiers were attached to each individual cDNA molecule. Each CDR3 protein gets one entry after TCRdb re-called the RACE reads with MiXCR. Of about 77,000 distinct CDR3 sequences listed, 8.6% are singletons. The sample taken for sequencing was whole blood. This chain joins TRBV7-2 and TRBJ2-5; 14 bases are a match to TRBD2. This clonotype was obtained from a female donor in good health. Some clones in this sample may be carry-over from other donors' samples. The CDR3 nucleotides read TGTGCCAGCAGCTTAGCCGGGACTAGCGGGGGCCAAGAGACCCAGTACTTC. Protein product: CASSLAGTSGGQETQYF.